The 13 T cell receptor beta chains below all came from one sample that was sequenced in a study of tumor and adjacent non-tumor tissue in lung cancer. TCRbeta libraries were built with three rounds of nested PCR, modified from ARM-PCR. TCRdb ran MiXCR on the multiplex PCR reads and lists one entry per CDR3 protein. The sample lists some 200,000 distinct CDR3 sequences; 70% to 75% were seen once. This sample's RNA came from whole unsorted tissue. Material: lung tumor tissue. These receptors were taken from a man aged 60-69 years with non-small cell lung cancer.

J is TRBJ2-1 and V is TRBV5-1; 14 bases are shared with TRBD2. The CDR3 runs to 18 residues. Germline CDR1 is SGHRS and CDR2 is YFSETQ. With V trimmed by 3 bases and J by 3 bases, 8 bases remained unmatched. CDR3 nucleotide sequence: TGCGCCAGCAGCTACGCCGGGACTAGCGGGAGCTTCTACAATGAGCAGTTCTTC. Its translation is CASSYAGTSGSFYNEQFF.

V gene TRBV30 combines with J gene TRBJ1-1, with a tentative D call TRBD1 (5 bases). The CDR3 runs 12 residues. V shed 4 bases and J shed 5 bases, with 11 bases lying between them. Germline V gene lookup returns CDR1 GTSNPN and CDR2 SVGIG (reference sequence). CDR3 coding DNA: TGTGCCTGGATTAGGGGAGGTACTGAAGCTTTCTTT. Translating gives CAWIRGGTEAFF.

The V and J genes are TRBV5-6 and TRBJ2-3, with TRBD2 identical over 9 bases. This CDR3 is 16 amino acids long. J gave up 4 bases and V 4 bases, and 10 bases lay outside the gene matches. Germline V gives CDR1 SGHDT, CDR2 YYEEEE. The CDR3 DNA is TGTGCCAGCAGCCTGGGTGCTAGCGGGGCCGCAGATACGCAGTATTTT. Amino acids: CASSLGASGAADTQYF.

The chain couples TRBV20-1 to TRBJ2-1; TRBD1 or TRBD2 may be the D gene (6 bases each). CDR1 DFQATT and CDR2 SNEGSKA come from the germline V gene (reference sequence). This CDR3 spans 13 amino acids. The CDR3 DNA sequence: TGCAGCCCTAGGGCCTGGGGGGCCAATGAGCAGTTCTTC. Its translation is CSPRAWGANEQFF.

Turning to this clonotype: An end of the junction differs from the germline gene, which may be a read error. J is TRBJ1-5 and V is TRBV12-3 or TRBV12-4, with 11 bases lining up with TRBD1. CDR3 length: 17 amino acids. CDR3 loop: CASSLGGQGANDQHQHF. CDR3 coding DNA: TGTGCCAGCAGTTTAGGTGGACAGGGGGCGAACGATCAGCACCAGCATTTT.

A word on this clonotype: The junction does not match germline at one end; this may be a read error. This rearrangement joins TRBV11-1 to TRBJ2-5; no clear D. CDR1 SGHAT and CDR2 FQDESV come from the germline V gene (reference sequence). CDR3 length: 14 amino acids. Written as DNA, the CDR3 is TGTGTCAGCAGCTCTACACTGGGTGGAGAGAACCAGAACTTC. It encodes CVSSSTLGGENQNF.

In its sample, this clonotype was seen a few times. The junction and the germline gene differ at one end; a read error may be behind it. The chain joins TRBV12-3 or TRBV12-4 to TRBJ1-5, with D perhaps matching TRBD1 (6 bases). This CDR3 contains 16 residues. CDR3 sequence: CVSSLEPGGSNQPQHF. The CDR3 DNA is TGTGTCAGCAGTTTGGAGCCGGGGGGCAGCAATCAGCCCCAGCATTTT.

CDR3: CASRHRRRTEAFF. CDR3 DNA: TGTGCCAGCAGACACCGCAGGAGGACTGAAGCTTTCTTT. This chain joins TRBV6-5 and TRBJ1-1; the D is unclear. The CDR3 has 13 residues. The ends were cut back, 6 bases at V and 5 bases at J, with 13 bases in the middle. The germline V gene has CDR1 MNHEY and CDR2 SVGAGI.

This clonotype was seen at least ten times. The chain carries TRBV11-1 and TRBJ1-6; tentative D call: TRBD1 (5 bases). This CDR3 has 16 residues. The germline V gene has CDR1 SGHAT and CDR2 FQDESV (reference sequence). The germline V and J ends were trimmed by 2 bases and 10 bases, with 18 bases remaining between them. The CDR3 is CASSLSGTRDVSPLHF. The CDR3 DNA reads TGTGCCAGCAGCTTAAGTGGGACGCGAGACGTATCACCCCTCCACTTT.

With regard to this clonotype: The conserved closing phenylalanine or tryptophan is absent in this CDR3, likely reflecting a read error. In nucleotides, the CDR3 is TGTGCCAGCAGCCAGGGCCTAGGGGGGTACCAAGAGACCCAGTACTCC. Translating gives CASSQGLGGYQETQYS. This chain joins TRBV4-2 and TRBJ2-5; D is tentatively TRBD1 or TRBD2 (6 bases each). Germline assignment: CDR1 LGHNA and CDR2 YNFKEQ. Deletions cut 3 bases from V and 0 bases from J, with 14 bases between. This CDR3 is 16 amino acids long.

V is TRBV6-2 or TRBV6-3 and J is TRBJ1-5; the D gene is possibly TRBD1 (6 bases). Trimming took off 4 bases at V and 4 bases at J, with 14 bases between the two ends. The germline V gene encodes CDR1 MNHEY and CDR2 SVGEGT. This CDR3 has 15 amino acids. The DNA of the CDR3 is TGTGCCAGCAGTTTACGGGGGGCGGGTAATCAGCCCCAGCATTTT. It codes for CASSLRGAGNQPQHF.

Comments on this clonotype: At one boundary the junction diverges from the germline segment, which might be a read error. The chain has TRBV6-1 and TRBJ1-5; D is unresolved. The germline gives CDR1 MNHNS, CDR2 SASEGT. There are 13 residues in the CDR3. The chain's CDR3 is CANSVTLYEPQHF. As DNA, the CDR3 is TGTGCCAACAGTGTTACACTTTATGAGCCCCAGCATTTT.

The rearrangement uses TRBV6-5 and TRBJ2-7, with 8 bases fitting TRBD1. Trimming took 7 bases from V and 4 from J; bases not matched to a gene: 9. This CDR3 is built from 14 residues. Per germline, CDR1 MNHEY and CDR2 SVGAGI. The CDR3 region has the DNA TGTGCCAGCATACTCGTGACAGGGGTATACGAGCAGTACTTC. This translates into CASILVTGVYEQYF.